The present T cell receptor beta chain was sequenced within a study of T cells after somatic rescue of genetic block. Libraries were prepared by immunoSEQ multiplex PCR; TCRdb keeps only in-frame clonotypes and omits some of them. Of tens of thousands of clones listed, just over 90% were seen once; the top ten hold roughly 2.8%. Trimming shortened V by 6 bases and J by 6 bases, and 9 bases separated the two germline ends. The CDR3 is 12 amino acids. Germline V lookup: CDR1 MDHEN, CDR2 SYDVKM. Sequences were obtained from peripheral blood mononuclear cells (PBMCs). The chain has TRBV28 and TRBJ2-1; no definite D call. The receptor's source is a man in his thirties or forties. CDR3 in DNA: TGTGCCAGCAGCCGAATAATCAATGAGCAGTTCTTC. Protein sequence: CASSRIINEQFF.